Following are 13 T cell receptor beta chains from one sample sequenced in a study of blood T cells in healthy people across ages. Sample-barcoded 5' priming and a J-beta primer mix drove a second PCR of about 6 to 12 cycles. TCRdb used MiXCR to reprocess the 5' RACE reads, holding one entry per CDR3 protein. Among 1,300,000 or so distinct CDR3 sequences listed, around 55% were seen once. Specimen: blood. The receptors derive from a man between 18 and 29 years old in good health.

This sequence joins TRBV7-2 and TRBJ1-1; 7 bases map to TRBD1. V was pared by 8 bases and J by 3 bases, with 6 bases of the junction left unmatched. CDR3 length: 13 residues. The germline CDR1 and CDR2 sequences are SGHTA and FQGNSA. CDR3 in amino acids: CASAQGRYTEAFF. The DNA of the CDR3 is TGTGCCAGCGCACAGGGGAGGTACACTGAAGCTTTCTTT.

This clonotype was observed a few times. The chain has TRBV12-3 or TRBV12-4 and TRBJ2-3; 11 positions match TRBD1. This CDR3 region has 16 residues. Trimming removed 6 bases from V and 3 bases from J; junction bases left unmatched: 8. The DNA for the CDR3 is TGTGCCAGCAGGGAAGGGACAGGGGGTTGGACAGATACGCAGTATTTT. Translating it yields CASREGTGGWTDTQYF.

This clonotype was seen just once. This chain uses TRBV28 with TRBJ2-7; D call uncertain. The CDR3 consists of 12 residues. The germline CDR1 and CDR2 sequences are MDHEN and SYDVKM. V was clipped by 7 bases and J by 1 base, with 8 bases between them. The CDR3 bases are TGTGCCAGCAAGGACCCTTCCTACGAGCAGTACTTC. It specifies CASKDPSYEQYF.

The rearrangement uses TRBV20-1 and TRBJ2-7, with a weak D call TRBD1 (5 bases). This CDR3 is 14 amino acids long. The V gene lost 3 bases and the J gene lost 2 bases, with 14 bases spanning the gap. The germline V gene encodes CDR1 DFQATT and CDR2 SNEGSKA (reference sequence). CDR3 sequence (DNA): TGCAGTGCTAGGTCCCTCGACAGAGCCTACGAGCAGTACTTC. Translated, it gives CSARSLDRAYEQYF.

This clonotype was seen a handful of times. This sequence joins TRBV4-2 and TRBJ2-5; no definite D call. Germline CDR1 and CDR2: LGHNA and YNFKEQ. The CDR3 consists of 15 residues. V lost 0 bases to trimming and J lost 0 bases, with 8 bases between them. This CDR3 reads CASSQEMTNQETQYF. The DNA for the CDR3 is TGTGCCAGCAGCCAAGAAATGACAAACCAAGAGACCCAGTACTTC.

This chain connects TRBV7-6 to TRBJ2-3, with a tentative D call TRBD2 (6 bases). Trimming left V 4 bases short and J 0 bases short, with 20 bases between. Per germline, CDR1 SGHVS and CDR2 FNYEAQ. This CDR3 region has 18 residues. Here the CDR3 DNA reads TGTGCCAGCAGCTCTATCCGGGGGAGAAGCCCTAGCACAGATACGCAGTATTTT. This translates into CASSSIRGRSPSTDTQYF. The variable domain in full, completed from reference TRBV7-6 and TRBJ2-3, reads GAGVSQSPRYKVTKRGQDVALRCDPISGHVSLYWYRQALGQGPEFLTYFNYEAQQDKSGLPNDRFSAERPEGSISTLTIQRTEQRDSAMYRCASSSIRGRSPSTDTQYFGPGTRLTVL.

The chain combines TRBV2 with TRBJ1-1; D is uncertain. The CDR3 has 13 amino acids. The V and J ends lost 5 bases and 3 bases respectively, with 10 bases between them. CDR1 SNHLY and CDR2 FYNNEI come from the germline V gene. For the CDR3, the DNA is TGTGCCAGCAGTTCCCGACCCGACACTGAAGCTTTCTTT. Protein sequence: CASSSRPDTEAFF. The whole variable domain, filled in from reference TRBV2 and TRBJ1-1, reads EPEVTQTPSHQVTQMGQEVILRCVPISNHLYFYWYRQILGQKVEFLVSFYNNEISEKSEIFDDQFSVERPDGSNFTLKIRSTKLEDSAMYFCASSSRPDTEAFFGQGTRLTVV.

This clonotype has more than one count but fewer than ten. The V and J genes are TRBV4-1 and TRBJ1-2; D is undetermined. This CDR3 region has 14 residues. CDR1 is MGHRA and CDR2 is YSYEKL in the germline V gene. With 0 bases removed from V and 2 bases from J, the gap between germline ends came to 7 bases. The CDR3 bases are TGCGCCAGCAGCCAAGATCCGGGGAACTATGGCTACACCTTC. It yields the protein CASSQDPGNYGYTF.

This clonotype was observed a handful of times. This chain links TRBV3-1 with TRBJ1-6; D unclear. With 3 bases removed from V and 7 bases from J, the gap between germline ends came to 7 bases. The CDR3 is 13 residues long. Germline-derived CDR1 and CDR2 are LGHDT and YNNKEL (reference sequence). The CDR3 DNA is TGTGCCAGCAGCCAGGGGTGGAATTCACCCCTCCACTTT. Translated, it gives CASSQGWNSPLHF.

V and J are TRBV6-5 and TRBJ1-2; possible D gene TRBD1, 6 bases. V lost 0 bases, J lost 2 bases, and 13 bases lay in between. The V gene's germline CDR1 is MNHEY and CDR2 SVGAGI. The CDR3 is made up of 16 amino acids. CDR3 sequence: CASSYSGGLANYGYTF. CDR3 nucleotides: TGTGCCAGCAGTTACTCGGGGGGGCTCGCGAACTATGGCTACACCTTC.

The chain uses TRBV5-1 and TRBJ2-6; 7 positions agree with TRBD1. In germline, CDR1 is SGHRS, CDR2 YFSETQ. CDR3 length: 16 residues. The junction had 5 bases not matched to a gene; V was cut back by 5 bases and J by 0 bases. The CDR3 here is CASSSGQFSGANVLTF. The CDR3, as DNA: TGCGCCAGCAGTTCGGGACAGTTCTCTGGGGCCAACGTCCTGACTTTC. Together with reference TRBV5-1 and TRBJ2-6, the CDR3 gives the full variable domain: KAGVTQTPRYLIKTRGQQVTLSCSPISGHRSVSWYQQTPGQGLQFLFEYFSETQRNKGNFPGRFSGRQFSNSRSEMNVSTLELGDSALYLCASSSGQFSGANVLTFGAGSRLTVL.

J is TRBJ2-7 and V is TRBV29-1; 8 bases agree with TRBD2. CDR3 length: 13 amino acids. CDR1 and CDR2 from the germline V gene are SQVTM and ANQGSEA. The junction had 8 bases not matched to a gene; V was cut back by 6 bases and J by 4 bases. The CDR3 bases are TGCAGCGTCATTGAAGCGGGGGTATACGAGCAGTACTTC. It is translated as CSVIEAGVYEQYF.

The V gene is TRBV12-3 or TRBV12-4, the J gene TRBJ2-3; TRBD2 might be the D (6 bases). The CDR3 is made up of 16 amino acids. Trimming cost V 4 bases and J 11 bases, with 25 bases left between them. CDR3 coding DNA: TGTGCCAGCAGTTCCAGACTAGTGGACGGCACAGATGTGCAGTATTTT. It specifies CASSSRLVDGTDVQYF.